Given below is one T cell receptor (beta chain) in context. The authors' processing: Estimation of nucleated cell counts relied on the amplification of reference gene primers. The protocol was immunoSEQ multiplex PCR, while the TCRdb copy is restricted to in-frame clones and leaves out a portion. V and J calls and clone size are those listed in that table; D and trimming were worked out from the DNA. The sample includes roughly 99,000 clones, 60% to 85% of them seen just once. V was pared by 6 bases and J by 4 bases, with 12 bases between. The CDR3 loop spans 13 amino acids. Germline loops: CDR1 MDHEN, CDR2 SYDVKM. These data are taken from a study of blood T cell repertoires in COVID-19.

This TCR came from a man aged 70 or older with acute or convalescent COVID-19. The chain is built from TRBV28 and TRBJ1-2, with D possibly TRBD1 on 6 matching bases. Sequenced sample: peripheral blood. As DNA, the CDR3 is TGTGCCAGCAGCCCGCCGACAGGCTATGGCTACACCTTC. It codes for CASSPPTGYGYTF.